This T cell receptor (beta chain) was profiled in a study of cytomegalovirus exposure and HLA in healthy donors. Remarks on this clone: Its antigen is as yet unknown.

Whole-study findings and limits: The presence/absence work took it that sequencing depth was about the same across donors.

The donors (healthy individuals) were bone marrow donors. 60 Vbeta and 13 Jbeta primers were used in PCR. Clones were sequenced by immunoSEQ multiplex PCR, and TCRdb holds only the in-frame ones, with some missing. The sample shows some 120,000 clones, approximately 78% of them seen only once. The CDR3 runs to 13 residues. V was trimmed by 6 bases and J by 3 bases, leaving 8 bases between them. The V gene's germline CDR1 is MDHEN and CDR2 SYDVKM. The sequencing input was PBMCs. The chain combines TRBV28 with TRBJ2-2; weak D call: TRBD1 (5 bases). The receptor's source is a man in his thirties or forties in good health and CMV-seropositive. The CDR3 loop reads CASRTGYTGELFF. The CDR3 DNA sequence: TGTGCCAGCAGAACAGGATACACCGGGGAGCTGTTTTTT.